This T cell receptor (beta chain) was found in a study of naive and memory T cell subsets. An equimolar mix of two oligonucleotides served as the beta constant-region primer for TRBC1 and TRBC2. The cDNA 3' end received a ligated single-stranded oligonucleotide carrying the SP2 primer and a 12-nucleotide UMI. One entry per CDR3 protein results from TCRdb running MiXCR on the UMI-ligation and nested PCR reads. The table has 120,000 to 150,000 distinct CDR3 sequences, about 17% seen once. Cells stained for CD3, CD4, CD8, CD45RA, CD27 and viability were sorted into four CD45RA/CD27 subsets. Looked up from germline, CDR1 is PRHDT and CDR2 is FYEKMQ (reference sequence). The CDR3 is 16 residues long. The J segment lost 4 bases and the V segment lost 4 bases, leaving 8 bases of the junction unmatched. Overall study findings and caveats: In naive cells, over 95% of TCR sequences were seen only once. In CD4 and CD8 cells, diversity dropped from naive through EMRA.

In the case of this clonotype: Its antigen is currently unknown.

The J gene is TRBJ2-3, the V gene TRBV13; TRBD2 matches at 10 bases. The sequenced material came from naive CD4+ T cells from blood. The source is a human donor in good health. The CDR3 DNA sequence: TGTGCCAGCAGCTCAAAACTAGCGGGGCCCGCAGATACGCAGTATTTT. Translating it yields CASSSKLAGPADTQYF.